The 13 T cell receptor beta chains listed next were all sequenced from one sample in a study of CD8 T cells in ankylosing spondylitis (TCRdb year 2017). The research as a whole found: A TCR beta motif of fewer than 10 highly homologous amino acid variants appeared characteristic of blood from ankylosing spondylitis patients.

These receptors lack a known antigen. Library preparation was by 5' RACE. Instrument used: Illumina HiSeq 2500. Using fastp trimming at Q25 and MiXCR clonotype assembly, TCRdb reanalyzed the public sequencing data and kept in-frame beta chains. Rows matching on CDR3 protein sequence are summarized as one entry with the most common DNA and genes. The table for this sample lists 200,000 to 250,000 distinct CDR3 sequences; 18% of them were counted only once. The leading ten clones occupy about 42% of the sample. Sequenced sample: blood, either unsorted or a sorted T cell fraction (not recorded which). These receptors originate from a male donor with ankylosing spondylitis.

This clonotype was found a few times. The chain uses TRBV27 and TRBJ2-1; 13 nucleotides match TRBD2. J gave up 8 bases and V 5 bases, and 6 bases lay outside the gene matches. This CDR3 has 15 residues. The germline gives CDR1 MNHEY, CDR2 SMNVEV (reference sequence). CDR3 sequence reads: CASSITSGRAYEQFF. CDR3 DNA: TGTGCCAGCAGTATCACTAGCGGGAGGGCCTATGAGCAGTTCTTC.

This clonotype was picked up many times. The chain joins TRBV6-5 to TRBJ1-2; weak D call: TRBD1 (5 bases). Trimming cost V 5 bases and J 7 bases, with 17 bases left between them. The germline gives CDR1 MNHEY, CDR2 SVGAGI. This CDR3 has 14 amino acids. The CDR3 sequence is CASSTQGSIAGYTF. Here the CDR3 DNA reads TGTGCCAGCAGTACTCAGGGATCCATTGCTGGCTACACCTTC.

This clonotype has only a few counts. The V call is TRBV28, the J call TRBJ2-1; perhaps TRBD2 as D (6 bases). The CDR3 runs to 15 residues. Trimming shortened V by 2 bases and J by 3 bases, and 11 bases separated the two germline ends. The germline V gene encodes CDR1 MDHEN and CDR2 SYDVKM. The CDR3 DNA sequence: TGTGCCAGCAGTTTACTCGGCGGGGACTACAATGAGCAGTTCTTC. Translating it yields CASSLLGGDYNEQFF.

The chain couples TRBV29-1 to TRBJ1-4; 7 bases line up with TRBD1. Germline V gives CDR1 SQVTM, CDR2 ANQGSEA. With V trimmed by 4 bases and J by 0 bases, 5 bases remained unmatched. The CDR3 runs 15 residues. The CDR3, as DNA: TGCAGCGTTGCCGGGACAGCTGCAACTAATGAAAAACTGTTTTTT. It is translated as CSVAGTAATNEKLFF.

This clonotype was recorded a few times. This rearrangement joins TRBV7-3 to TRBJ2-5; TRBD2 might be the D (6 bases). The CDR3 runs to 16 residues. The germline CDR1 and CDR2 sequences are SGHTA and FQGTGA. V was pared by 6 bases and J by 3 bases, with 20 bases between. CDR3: CASRLPSGGVEETQYF. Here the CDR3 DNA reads TGTGCCAGCAGGCTACCTTCCGGGGGAGTGGAAGAGACCCAGTACTTC.

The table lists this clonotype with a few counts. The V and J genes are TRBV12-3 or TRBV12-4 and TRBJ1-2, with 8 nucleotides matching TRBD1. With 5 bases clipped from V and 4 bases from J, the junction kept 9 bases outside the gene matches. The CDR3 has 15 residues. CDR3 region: CASSVGDRWGYGYTF. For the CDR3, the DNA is TGTGCCAGCAGTGTGGGGGACAGGTGGGGCTATGGCTACACCTTC.

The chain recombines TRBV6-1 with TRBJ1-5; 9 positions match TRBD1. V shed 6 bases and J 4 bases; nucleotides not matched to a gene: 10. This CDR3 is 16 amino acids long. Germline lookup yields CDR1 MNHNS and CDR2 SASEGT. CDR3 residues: CASSTSGTGKNQPQHF. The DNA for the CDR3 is TGTGCCAGCAGCACATCCGGGACAGGGAAAAATCAGCCCCAGCATTTT.

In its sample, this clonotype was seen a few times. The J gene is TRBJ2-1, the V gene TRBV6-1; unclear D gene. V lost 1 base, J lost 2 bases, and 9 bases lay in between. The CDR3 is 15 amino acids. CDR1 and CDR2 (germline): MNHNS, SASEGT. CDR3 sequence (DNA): TGTGCCAGCAGTGAAGGTACTGATCCCTACAATGAGCAGTTCTTC. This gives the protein CASSEGTDPYNEQFF.

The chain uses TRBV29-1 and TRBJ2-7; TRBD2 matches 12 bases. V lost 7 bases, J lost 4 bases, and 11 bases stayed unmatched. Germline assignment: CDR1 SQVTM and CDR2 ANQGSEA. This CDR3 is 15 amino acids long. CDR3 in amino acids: CSARLAGAEGYEQYF. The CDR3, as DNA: TGCAGCGCTAGACTAGCGGGAGCGGAAGGTTACGAGCAGTACTTC.

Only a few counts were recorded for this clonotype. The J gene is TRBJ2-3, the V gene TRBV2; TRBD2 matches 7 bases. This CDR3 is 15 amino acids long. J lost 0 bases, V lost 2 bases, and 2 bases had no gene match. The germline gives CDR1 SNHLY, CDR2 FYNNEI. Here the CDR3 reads CASSEISGSTDTQYF. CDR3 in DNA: TGTGCCAGCAGTGAAATTAGCGGGAGCACAGATACGCAGTATTTT.

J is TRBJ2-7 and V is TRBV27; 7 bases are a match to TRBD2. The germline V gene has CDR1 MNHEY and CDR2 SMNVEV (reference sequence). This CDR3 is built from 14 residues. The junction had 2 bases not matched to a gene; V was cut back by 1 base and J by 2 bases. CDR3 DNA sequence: TGTGCCAGCAGTTTATTTGCGGGGGCCTACGAGCAGTACTTC. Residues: CASSLFAGAYEQYF.

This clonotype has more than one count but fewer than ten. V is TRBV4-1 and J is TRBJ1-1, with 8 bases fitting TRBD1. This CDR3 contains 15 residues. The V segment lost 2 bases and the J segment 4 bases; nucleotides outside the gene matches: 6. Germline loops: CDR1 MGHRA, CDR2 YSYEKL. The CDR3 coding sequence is TGCGCCAGCAGCCAAACCACCGGGACAGGCACTGAAGCTTTCTTT. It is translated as CASSQTTGTGTEAFF.

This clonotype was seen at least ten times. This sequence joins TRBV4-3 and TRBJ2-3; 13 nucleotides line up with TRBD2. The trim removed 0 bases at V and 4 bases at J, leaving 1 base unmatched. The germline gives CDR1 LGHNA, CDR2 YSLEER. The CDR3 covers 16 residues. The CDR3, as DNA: TGCGCCAGCAGCCAAGAACTAGCGGGAGGGCCAGATACGCAGTATTTT. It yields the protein CASSQELAGGPDTQYF.